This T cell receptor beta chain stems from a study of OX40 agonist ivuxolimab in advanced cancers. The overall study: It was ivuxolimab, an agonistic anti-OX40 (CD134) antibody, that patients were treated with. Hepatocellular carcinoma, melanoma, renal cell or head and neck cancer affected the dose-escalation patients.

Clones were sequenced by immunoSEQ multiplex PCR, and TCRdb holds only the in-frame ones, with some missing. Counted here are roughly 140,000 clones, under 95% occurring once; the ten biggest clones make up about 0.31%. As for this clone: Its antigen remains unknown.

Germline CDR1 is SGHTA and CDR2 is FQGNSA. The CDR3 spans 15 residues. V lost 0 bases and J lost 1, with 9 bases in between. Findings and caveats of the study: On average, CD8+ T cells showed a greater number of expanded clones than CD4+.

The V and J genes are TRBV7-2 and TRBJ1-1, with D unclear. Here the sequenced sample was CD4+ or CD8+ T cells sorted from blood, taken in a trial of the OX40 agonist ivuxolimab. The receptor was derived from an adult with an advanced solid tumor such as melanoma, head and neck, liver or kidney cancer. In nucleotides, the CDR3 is TGTGCCAGCAGCTTAGCGGGCGGTTCGAACACTGAAGCTTTCTTT. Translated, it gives CASSLAGGSNTEAFF.